The clone carrying this TCR beta chain was detected once. The second PCR ran roughly 7 to 12 cycles with a sample-barcoded 5' primer and J-beta primers. TCRdb redid the calling of the 5' RACE reads with MiXCR, one entry per CDR3 protein. Found here are about 800,000 distinct CDR3 sequences, 58% of them singletons; the top ten hold about 20%. This entry is derived from a study of blood T cells in healthy people across ages. This receptor was taken from a man aged 30-40 years in good health. The sequenced sample consisted of blood.

Here the CDR3 DNA reads TGCAGTGCTCCGCCAGGAGGGGATCAGCCCCAGCATTTT. This gives the protein CSAPPGGDQPQHF. The chain is built from TRBV20-1 and TRBJ1-5; the D gene is possibly TRBD1 (5 bases). V was shortened by 5 bases and J by 5 bases, with 13 bases between the two germline ends. This CDR3 has 13 residues. Germline CDR1 and CDR2: DFQATT and SNEGSKA (reference sequence).